The T cell receptor beta chain described here comes from a study of blood T cell repertoires in COVID-19. With V trimmed by 3 bases and J by 2 bases, 1 base remained unmatched. CDR1 is SGHNT and CDR2 is YYREEE in the germline V gene (reference sequence). This CDR3 has 14 residues. Per the study methods: Amplifying reference gene primers gave estimates of nucleated cell counts. The assay was immunoSEQ multiplex PCR, and TCRdb's table has in-frame clones only and misses some. From that table come the V and J calls and clone size; the DNA was used to work out D and trimming. The sample has approximately 210,000 clones, roughly 84% seen once. Followed over time, Seattle patients had been enrolled while infection was active.

Sequenced material: peripheral blood. The receptor's source is a woman of 80 years or more with COVID-19, enrolled during active disease. The rearrangement joins TRBV5-4 to TRBJ1-3; 8 nucleotides match TRBD1. The DNA for the CDR3 is TGTGCCAGCAGCTCGACAGGGGCTGGAAACACCATATATTTT. Its translation is CASSSTGAGNTIYF.